These 19 T cell receptor beta chains were sequenced from one sample in a study of blood T cell repertoires in COVID-19. Method: immunoSEQ multiplex PCR; TCRdb's copy keeps in-frame clones and lacks some. The profile shows some 150,000 clones, 75% to 90% of them singletons. Input material: peripheral blood. The receptors derive from a man in his fifties or sixties who had recovered from COVID-19.

The CDR3 reads CASSSGQRSEAFF. In DNA, the CDR3 is TGTGCCAGCAGTTCGGGACAGCGAAGTGAAGCTTTCTTT. The V call is TRBV6-2 or TRBV6-3, the J call TRBJ1-1; 7 bases map to TRBD1. V trimming: 4 bases; J trimming: 7 bases; junction bases outside the gene matches: 6. The CDR3 consists of 13 residues. Per germline, CDR1 MNHEY and CDR2 SVGEGT.

This rearrangement joins TRBV11-3 to TRBJ1-6, with D possibly being TRBD1 (6 bases). This CDR3 has 17 amino acids. The germline V gene encodes CDR1 SGHNT and CDR2 YENEEA. V shed 2 bases and J shed 0 bases, with 11 bases lying between them. CDR3 residues: CASSLSRGSSYNSPLHF. The CDR3 nucleotides read TGTGCCAGCAGCTTAAGTAGGGGGAGCTCCTATAATTCACCCCTCCACTTT.

This chain links TRBV3-1 (or the pseudogene TRBV3-2) with TRBJ2-2, with TRBD1 identical over 8 bases. J was trimmed by 6 bases and V by 1 base; bases with no gene match: 7. The CDR3 is 16 residues long. The germline CDR1 and CDR2 sequences are LGHDT and YNNKEL (reference sequence). The CDR3 spells CASSQVRGQVPGELFF. DNA for the CDR3: TGTGCCAGCAGCCAAGTCAGGGGGCAGGTTCCCGGGGAGCTGTTTTTT.

The CDR3 sequence: CASSVRDLGTEAFF. The CDR3 DNA reads TGTGCCAGTAGTGTTAGGGACTTGGGCACTGAAGCTTTCTTT. The chain is built from TRBV19 and TRBJ1-1; D is possibly TRBD1 (5 bases). Germline V gives CDR1 LNHDA, CDR2 SQIVND (reference sequence). This CDR3 contains 14 residues. V lost 5 bases and J 4 bases, leaving 14 bases between the germline ends.

V gene TRBV9 combines with J gene TRBJ2-3; the match to TRBD2 covers 7 bases. The CDR3 is made up of 15 amino acids. J was trimmed by 2 bases and V by 4 bases; bases with no gene match: 7. Germline V gene data show CDR1 as SGDLS and CDR2 as YYNGEE. CDR3: CASSPGGGITDTQYF. CDR3 DNA: TGTGCCAGCAGCCCCGGCGGGGGAATCACAGATACGCAGTATTTT.

This clone is a singleton in its sample. The rearrangement uses TRBV9 and TRBJ1-1; D gene uncertain. From germline, CDR1 is SGDLS and CDR2 YYNGEE. This CDR3 is 13 amino acids long. V dropped 2 bases and J dropped 1 base, with 6 bases sitting between them. CDR3 nucleotide sequence: TGTGCCAGCAGCGTTCACAGGAACACTGAAGCTTTCTTT. Translation gives CASSVHRNTEAFF.

The chain combines TRBV18 with TRBJ2-7, with 9 nucleotides matching TRBD1. CDR1 and CDR2 from the germline V gene are KGHSH and LQKENI. Germline trimming cut 3 bases from V and 4 bases from J; bases unmatched to any gene: 7. This CDR3 comprises 15 residues. The CDR3 DNA follows: TGTGCCAGCTCACCGGCGGGACAGGGCCTATACGAGCAGTACTTC. This gives the protein CASSPAGQGLYEQYF.

V is TRBV4-1 and J is TRBJ2-7; maybe TRBD1 (5 bases). The germline V and J ends were trimmed by 1 base and 5 bases, with 15 bases remaining between them. The CDR3 has 15 residues. Germline V gives CDR1 MGHRA, CDR2 YSYEKL. CDR3 DNA sequence: TGCGCCAGCAGCCAAGGACAGTTTCAGTTGGACGAGCAGTACTTC. Translating gives CASSQGQFQLDEQYF.

This chain joins TRBV7-2 and TRBJ2-7, with D possibly being TRBD2 (6 bases). The germline V gene has CDR1 SGHTA and CDR2 FQGNSA. The ends were cut back, 5 bases at V and 3 bases at J, with 17 bases in the middle. The CDR3 consists of 15 residues. The CDR3 nucleotides are TGTGCCAGCAGCCCGAATCTAGGAGGGTTCTACGAGCAGTACTTC. Translating it yields CASSPNLGGFYEQYF.

The chain recombines TRBV10-1 with TRBJ1-3; a weak D match, TRBD1 (6 bases). The germline gives CDR1 WNHNN, CDR2 SYGVQD (reference sequence). This CDR3 is built from 13 residues. Trimming removed 4 bases at V and 4 bases at J, with 8 bases between. The CDR3 sequence is CASSGTAGNTIYF. In nucleotides, the CDR3 is TGCGCCAGCAGTGGGACAGCCGGAAACACCATATATTTT.

The chain is built from TRBV7-2 and TRBJ1-5, with D unresolved. V was shortened by 5 bases and J by 0 bases, with 11 bases between the two germline ends. This CDR3 has 15 amino acids. The germline V gene encodes CDR1 SGHTA and CDR2 FQGNSA. CDR3 loop: CASSPAPYSNQPQHF. The CDR3, as DNA: TGTGCCAGCAGCCCCGCGCCATATAGCAATCAGCCCCAGCATTTT.

The J gene is TRBJ2-1, the V gene TRBV7-2; D may be TRBD2 (7 bases). The V and J ends lost 5 bases and 7 bases respectively, with 18 bases between them. The germline CDR1 and CDR2 sequences are SGHTA and FQGNSA. The CDR3 has 15 amino acids. CDR3 sequence (DNA): TGTGCCAGCAGCGACCCCGGGGGGCGAGAGAATGAGCAGTTCTTC. As protein: CASSDPGGRENEQFF.

This chain joins TRBV9 and TRBJ2-2, with 12 bases fitting TRBD2. CDR1 and CDR2 from the germline V gene are SGDLS and YYNGEE. This CDR3 region has 15 residues. The V gene end was trimmed by 4 bases and the J gene end by 5 bases; junction bases not matched to a gene: 3. CDR3 sequence: CASSRGTSGTGELFF. The CDR3 DNA reads TGTGCCAGCAGCCGAGGGACTAGCGGGACCGGGGAGCTGTTTTTT.

The CDR3 is CATSKNQGFMTDTQYF. Here the CDR3 DNA reads TGTGCCACCAGCAAAAATCAGGGTTTTATGACAGATACGCAGTATTTT. The chain combines TRBV15 with TRBJ2-3; D might be TRBD1 (5 bases). CDR1 and CDR2 (germline): LNHNV, YYDKDF (reference sequence). Trimming removed 4 bases at V and 3 bases at J, with 17 bases between. The CDR3 covers 16 residues.

J is TRBJ2-3 and V is TRBV2, with 9 bases aligning to TRBD2. The germline CDR1 and CDR2 sequences are SNHLY and FYNNEI. Losses at the gene ends were 7 bases for V and 2 bases for J; bases not matched to a gene: 10. CDR3 length: 16 amino acids. For the CDR3, the DNA is TGTGCCAGCACCGAGCGAGCGGGGGGCAACACAGATACGCAGTATTTT. Translated, it gives CASTERAGGNTDTQYF. Full variable domain (rest looked up from reference TRBV2 and TRBJ2-3): EPEVTQTPSHQVTQMGQEVILRCVPISNHLYFYWYRQILGQKVEFLVSFYNNEISEKSEIFDDQFSVERPDGSNFTLKIRSTKLEDSAMYFCASTERAGGNTDTQYFGPGTRLTVL.

This clone was seen once. The junction differs from germline at one of its ends, possibly a read error. This chain links TRBV18 with TRBJ2-3; 7 nucleotides agree with TRBD1. The CDR3 is 11 amino acids. Germline CDR1 is KGHSH and CDR2 is LQKENI. CDR3 region: CASSPGGQPFF. The CDR3 DNA reads as TGTGCCAGCTCACCAGGGGGACAGCCCTTTTTT.

The chain has TRBV5-1 and TRBJ2-3, with D possibly matching TRBD2 (6 bases). The CDR3 contains 16 residues. V was shortened by 0 bases and J by 0 bases, with 11 bases between the two germline ends. The germline V gene has CDR1 SGHRS and CDR2 YFSETQ. The CDR3 coding sequence is TGCGCCAGCAGCTTGGGCGGGACTCTTAGCACAGATACGCAGTATTTT. This encodes CASSLGGTLSTDTQYF.

CDR3 residues: CASSLATNYGYTF. CDR3 DNA sequence: TGTGCCAGCAGTTTAGCTACTAACTATGGCTACACCTTC. This chain links TRBV12-3 or TRBV12-4 with TRBJ1-2; D not certain. This CDR3 has 13 amino acids. Trimming left V 0 bases short and J 0 bases short, with 2 bases between.

The rearrangement links TRBV6-6 to TRBJ2-7; TRBD1 is a possible D gene (5 bases). This CDR3 has 13 amino acids. Germline V gives CDR1 MNHNY, CDR2 SVGAGI (reference sequence). V was clipped by 4 bases and J by 4 bases, with 11 bases between them. CDR3 protein: CASSLSGLYEQYF. CDR3 sequence (DNA): TGTGCCAGCAGTTTATCAGGGCTATACGAGCAGTACTTC.